This entry concerns a single T cell receptor (beta chain). This CDR3 is built from 16 residues. Germline V gives CDR1 SGHKS, CDR2 YYEKEE (reference sequence). V was pared by 0 bases and J by 2 bases, with 12 bases between. These data are taken from a study of cytomegalovirus exposure and HLA in healthy donors. In the PCR, 60 Vbeta and 13 Jbeta primers were used. Generated by immunoSEQ multiplex PCR, the TCRdb table keeps only in-frame clones and is missing some. The sample table includes around 210,000 clones. The sequence came from a girl aged 2 to 10 in good health and CMV-seropositive. The rearrangement links TRBV5-5 to TRBJ1-3, with D unresolved. Input material: PBMCs. The CDR3 region is CASSLGGSPAGNTIYF. In nucleotides, the CDR3 is TGTGCCAGCAGCTTGGGAGGTTCGCCGGCTGGAAACACCATATATTTT.